The 6 T cell receptor beta chains reported below all come from one sample, sequenced in a study of blood T cell repertoires in COVID-19 (dated by TCRdb to the early 2020s). Library preparation employed the immunoSEQ multiplex PCR assay. TCRdb mirrors the immuneACCESS table, restricted to in-frame sequences. Some clones are absent from its copies; in checked studies, under half trace to an unresolved V gene, and the reason for the others is unknown. The sample records some 200,000 clones, about 85% of which are singletons. Around 2.4% of the sample comes from the top ten. The specimen was PBMCs or T cells enriched from blood (not recorded which). The receptor set was obtained from a woman under 40 who had recovered from COVID-19.

The chain uses TRBV24-1 and TRBJ1-2; 10 nucleotides agree with TRBD1. The CDR3 runs 14 residues. CDR1 is KGHDR and CDR2 is SFDVKD in the germline V gene. V was clipped by 5 bases and J by 6 bases; unmatched bases: 5. Written as DNA, the CDR3 is TGTGCCACCAGTGTCCGACAGGGGGCTGATGGCTACACCTTC. Amino acids: CATSVRQGADGYTF.

V and J are TRBV12-3 or TRBV12-4 and TRBJ1-1; D is undetermined. The length of the CDR3 is 13 residues. Trimming left V 7 bases short and J 8 bases short, with 17 bases between. The CDR3 sequence: CASIIAGNFEAFF. For the CDR3, the DNA is TGTGCCAGCATTATCGCCGGGAACTTCGAAGCTTTCTTT.

The V call is TRBV19, the J call TRBJ1-5; 7 nucleotides match TRBD1. Germline loops: CDR1 LNHDA, CDR2 SQIVND (reference sequence). CDR3 size: 15 residues. The trim removed 8 bases at V and 1 base at J, leaving 8 bases unmatched. CDR3 sequence: CASVKGGGSNQPQHF. For the CDR3, the DNA is TGTGCCAGTGTAAAAGGGGGCGGAAGCAATCAGCCCCAGCATTTT.

The rearrangement links TRBV4-3 to TRBJ1-1; 7 nucleotides align to TRBD1. V trimming: 6 bases; J trimming: 4 bases; junction bases outside the gene matches: 5. The CDR3 runs to 13 residues. CDR1 and CDR2 (germline): LGHNA, YSLEER. CDR3 sequence (DNA): TGCGCCAGCAGGAAGGGGGCGGGCACTGAAGCTTTCTTT. Protein sequence: CASRKGAGTEAFF.

The chain couples TRBV19 to TRBJ1-2; D possibly corresponds to TRBD1 (5 bases). The CDR3 has 13 residues. V lost 7 bases, J lost 0 bases, and 9 bases lay in between. Germline V gene sequence: CDR1 LNHDA, CDR2 SQIVND (reference sequence). DNA for the CDR3: TGTGCCAGTATGCAGACAGCTAACTATGGCTACACCTTC. This gives the protein CASMQTANYGYTF.

This clone was found a few times. This rearrangement joins TRBV7-9 to TRBJ2-3; D remains unclear. The V gene's germline CDR1 is SEHNR and CDR2 FQNEAQ (reference sequence). The CDR3 contains 15 residues. V was cut by 2 bases and J by 2 bases, with 11 bases left in between. CDR3 in amino acids: CASSLWASNTDTQYF. The CDR3, as DNA: TGTGCCAGCAGCTTATGGGCCTCTAACACAGATACGCAGTATTTT.